These T cell receptor beta chains were read from a single sample in a study of shared clonotypes between healthy human individuals. This table comes from immunoSEQ multiplex PCR, and its TCRdb copy is limited to in-frame clones, with some not included. Of around 2,000,000 clones in the sample, 85% to 95% are singletons; the top ten hold more than 0.1%. Sequenced material: naive CD4+ T cells sorted from blood. The receptors derive from a man aged 18 to 35 in good health. Each CDR3 is given with its conserved first and last residue. Each record gives: CDR3 protein, CDR3 DNA, clone size, V gene, J gene, D gene, CDR3 length. The D gene is left open where the match is weak. Size is stated for part of the rows, as once, few or many counts, or as a class when the clone is expanded.

CDR3aa: CASSLSSGSFTGELFF; CDR3nt: TGTGCCAGCAGCTTGTCCAGCGGGAGTTTTACCGGGGAGCTGTTTTTT; abundance: -; v_gene: TRBV7-9; j_gene: TRBJ2-2; d_gene: TRBD2; len: 16
CDR3aa: CASEDRGYEETQYF; CDR3nt: TGTGCCAGTGAGGACAGAGGGTATGAAGAGACCCAGTACTTC; abundance: -; v_gene: TRBV7-9; j_gene: TRBJ2-5; d_gene: -; len: 14
CDR3aa: CASSQEGAAGKLFF; CDR3nt: TGCGCCAGCAGCCAAGAGGGGGCGGCAGGAAAACTGTTTTTT; abundance: -; v_gene: TRBV4-3; j_gene: TRBJ1-4; d_gene: -; len: 14
CDR3aa: CASSALQGGSYNEQFF; CDR3nt: TGTGCCAGCAGCGCACTCCAGGGCGGCTCCTACAATGAGCAGTTCTTC; abundance: -; v_gene: TRBV14; j_gene: TRBJ2-1; d_gene: -; len: 16
CDR3aa: CASGTGGLSYEQYF; CDR3nt: TGTGCCAGCGGGACAGGGGGTCTGAGTTACGAGCAGTACTTC; abundance: -; v_gene: TRBV6-1; j_gene: TRBJ2-7; d_gene: TRBD1; len: 14
CDR3aa: CAWRGQNTGELFF; CDR3nt: TGTGCCTGGAGGGGTCAGAACACCGGGGAGCTGTTTTTT; abundance: -; v_gene: TRBV30; j_gene: TRBJ2-2; d_gene: -; len: 13
CDR3aa: CASTTLGGGINEQYF; CDR3nt: TGTGCCAGCACCACCCTTGGCGGGGGGATCAACGAGCAGTACTTC; abundance: -; v_gene: TRBV28; j_gene: TRBJ2-7; d_gene: TRBD2; len: 15
CDR3aa: CASSQVVGGLTDTQYF; CDR3nt: TGTGCCAGCAGCCAAGTGGTGGGGGGCCTCACAGATACGCAGTATTTT; abundance: -; v_gene: TRBV4-2; j_gene: TRBJ2-3; d_gene: -; len: 16
CDR3aa: CASSEEQGSYGYTF; CDR3nt: TGTGCCAGCAGTGAGGAACAGGGCTCCTATGGCTACACCTTC; abundance: -; v_gene: TRBV2; j_gene: TRBJ1-2; d_gene: -; len: 14
CDR3aa: CAWTHGWGGKYEQYF; CDR3nt: TGTGCCTGGACTCACGGTTGGGGGGGCAAATACGAGCAGTACTTC; abundance: -; v_gene: TRBV30; j_gene: TRBJ2-7; d_gene: -; len: 15
CDR3aa: CAWSVSLGVNQPQHF; CDR3nt: TGTGCCTGGAGTGTATCCCTAGGGGTTAATCAGCCCCAGCATTTT; abundance: once; v_gene: TRBV30; j_gene: TRBJ1-5; d_gene: -; len: 15
CDR3aa: CASSYSDGRYSYEQYF; CDR3nt: TGTGCCAGCAGTTACTCGGACGGGAGGTACTCCTACGAGCAGTACTTC; abundance: -; v_gene: TRBV6-6; j_gene: TRBJ2-7; d_gene: TRBD2; len: 16
CDR3aa: CATQGQPQHF; CDR3nt: TGTGCCACCCAGGGACAGCCCCAGCATTTT; abundance: -; v_gene: TRBV28; j_gene: TRBJ1-5; d_gene: -; len: 10
CDR3aa: CAWSTPGQGNLRLFF; CDR3nt: TGTGCCTGGAGTACCCCGGGACAGGGCAATTTAAGGCTGTTTTTT; abundance: -; v_gene: TRBV30; j_gene: TRBJ1-4; d_gene: TRBD1; len: 15
CDR3aa: CAWSVGQLSSYEQYF; CDR3nt: TGTGCCTGGAGTGTAGGACAGCTCTCCTCCTACGAGCAGTACTTC; abundance: -; v_gene: TRBV30; j_gene: TRBJ2-7; d_gene: -; len: 15
CDR3aa: CASSFPGGTYYEQYF; CDR3nt: TGTGCCAGCAGCTTCCCCGGGGGGACCTACTACGAGCAGTACTTC; abundance: -; v_gene: TRBV5-4; j_gene: TRBJ2-7; d_gene: TRBD2; len: 15
CDR3aa: CASSRFGQGVIETQYF; CDR3nt: TGTGCCAGCAGCCGCTTCGGACAGGGGGTTATAGAGACCCAGTACTTC; abundance: -; v_gene: TRBV5-8; j_gene: TRBJ2-5; d_gene: TRBD1; len: 16
CDR3aa: CASSFHQGRHVAGGTPDTQYF; CDR3nt: TGTGCCAGCAGTTTTCACCAGGGGCGGCATGTAGCGGGAGGGACCCCGGATACGCAGTATTTT; abundance: -; v_gene: TRBV28; j_gene: TRBJ2-3; d_gene: TRBD2; len: 21
CDR3aa: CASSSGDPSGNQPQHF; CDR3nt: TGTGCCAGCAGCTCCGGGGATCCTAGTGGCAATCAGCCCCAGCATTTT; abundance: -; v_gene: TRBV5-4; j_gene: TRBJ1-5; d_gene: -; len: 16
CDR3aa: CASSVDSGRDNSPLHF; CDR3nt: TGTGCCAGCAGCGTAGATTCGGGACGAGATAATTCACCCCTCCACTTT; abundance: -; v_gene: TRBV9; j_gene: TRBJ1-6; d_gene: -; len: 16